The 12 T cell receptor beta chains reported below all come from one sample, sequenced in a study of identifying expanded T cells in peripheral blood. Produced via immunoSEQ multiplex PCR; TCRdb's table is partial and in-frame only. Of roughly 78,000 clones in the sample, about nine tenths were seen once. Sequencing input: blood. The source of these receptors is a person between 18 and 75 years old in good health.

The chain links TRBV4-1 to TRBJ2-7; D gene unclear. CDR3 size: 13 residues. With 0 bases removed from V and 7 bases from J, the gap between germline ends came to 10 bases. Looked up from germline, CDR1 is MGHRA and CDR2 is YSYEKL. The CDR3 bases are TGCGCCAGCAGCCAAGATCTTATGGGGGAGCAGTACTTC. It yields the protein CASSQDLMGEQYF.

The V and J genes are TRBV30 and TRBJ2-7; maybe TRBD2 (5 bases). The germline V gene encodes CDR1 GTSNPN and CDR2 SVGIG (reference sequence). The CDR3 is 13 amino acids. Deletions cut 1 base from V and 6 bases from J, with 13 bases between. DNA of the CDR3: TGTGCCTGGAGTGGGTGGGGAGTAGGCGAGCAGTACTTC. Encoded protein: CAWSGWGVGEQYF.

This chain links TRBV10-2 with TRBJ2-1; no clear D gene. The germline CDR1 and CDR2 sequences are WSHSY and SAAADI. CDR3 length: 11 amino acids. The V gene lost 3 bases and the J gene lost 10 bases, with 7 bases spanning the gap. CDR3 coding DNA: TGCGCCAGCAGTGAAGCCGTAGAGCAGTTCTTC. It codes for CASSEAVEQFF.

This chain links TRBV6-4 with TRBJ1-6; D gene uncertain. The germline V gene encodes CDR1 MRHNA and CDR2 SNTAGT. Trimming left V 6 bases short and J 5 bases short, with 5 bases between. The CDR3 is 12 amino acids. This CDR3 is CASRQNNSPLHF. DNA for the CDR3: TGTGCCAGCAGACAGAATAATTCACCCCTCCACTTT.

V is TRBV5-5 and J is TRBJ1-1; TRBD1 aligns across 9 bases. J lost 4 bases, V lost 4 bases, and 5 bases had no gene match. CDR1 and CDR2 (germline): SGHKS, YYEKEE (reference sequence). The CDR3 runs 14 residues. CDR3 bases: TGTGCCAGCAGCGCCGGACAGGGGTTCACTGAAGCTTTCTTT. As protein: CASSAGQGFTEAFF.

This chain links TRBV29-1 with TRBJ1-2; the D gene is possibly TRBD1 (6 bases). CDR3 size: 11 residues. Looked up from germline, CDR1 is SQVTM and CDR2 is ANQGSEA. The germline V and J ends were trimmed by 7 bases and 8 bases, with 14 bases remaining between them. This CDR3 is CSGTGTGGYTF. The CDR3 DNA reads TGCAGCGGAACAGGGACTGGAGGCTACACCTTC.

This chain uses TRBV13 with TRBJ1-2; D not resolved. Germline V lookup: CDR1 PRHDT, CDR2 FYEKMQ (reference sequence). V dropped 2 bases and J dropped 4 bases, with 11 bases sitting between them. The length of the CDR3 is 14 residues. The DNA of the CDR3 is TGTGCCAGCAGCTTATCATCGGGGTTCTATGGCTACACCTTC. Translation: CASSLSSGFYGYTF.

The chain combines TRBV27 with TRBJ2-7; 10 bases fit TRBD1. The CDR3 is made up of 16 amino acids. Looked up from germline, CDR1 is MNHEY and CDR2 is SMNVEV (reference sequence). The V and J ends lost 4 bases and 3 bases, in that order; junction bases with no gene match: 9. CDR3 bases: TGTGCCAGCAGTTCCGTCTACGGGACAGGGGTCTACGAGCAGTACTTC. Amino acid sequence: CASSSVYGTGVYEQYF.

This clone was observed a handful of times. The J gene is TRBJ2-2, the V gene TRBV7-8; TRBD2 aligns across 8 bases. This CDR3 contains 15 residues. From germline, CDR1 is SGHVS and CDR2 FQNEAQ. V lost 7 bases to trimming and J lost 6 bases; unmatched junction nucleotides: 10. Here the CDR3 reads CASIPAGDLAGELFF. Written as DNA, the CDR3 is TGTGCCAGCATCCCAGCGGGAGACCTTGCCGGGGAGCTGTTTTTT.

In this sample, this clone turned up once. The genes are TRBV2 and TRBJ1-1, with unresolved D. Germline assignment: CDR1 SNHLY and CDR2 FYNNEI. V lost 4 bases, J lost 0 bases, and 6 bases lay in between. This CDR3 is 13 amino acids long. CDR3 residues: CASSAALNTEAFF. The CDR3 bases are TGTGCCAGCAGTGCCGCGTTGAACACTGAAGCTTTCTTT.

V gene TRBV4-3 combines with J gene TRBJ1-5; tentatively, D is TRBD1 (5 bases). Trimming pared 0 bases from V and 4 bases from J, leaving 10 bases between. Germline V gene lookup returns CDR1 LGHNA and CDR2 YSLEER. The CDR3 sequence is 15 residues long. CDR3: CASSQDAGPNQPQHF. The CDR3 coding sequence is TGCGCCAGCAGCCAAGATGCGGGGCCTAATCAGCCCCAGCATTTT.

This clone was recorded a few times. The CDR3 loop is CASSGRFEAFF. The DNA for the CDR3 is TGTGCCAGCTCCGGACGGTTTGAAGCTTTCTTT. The chain is built from TRBV6-5 and TRBJ1-1, with D unclear. V was shortened by 8 bases and J by 7 bases, with 11 bases between the two germline ends. This CDR3 has 11 residues. Germline loops: CDR1 MNHEY, CDR2 SVGAGI.